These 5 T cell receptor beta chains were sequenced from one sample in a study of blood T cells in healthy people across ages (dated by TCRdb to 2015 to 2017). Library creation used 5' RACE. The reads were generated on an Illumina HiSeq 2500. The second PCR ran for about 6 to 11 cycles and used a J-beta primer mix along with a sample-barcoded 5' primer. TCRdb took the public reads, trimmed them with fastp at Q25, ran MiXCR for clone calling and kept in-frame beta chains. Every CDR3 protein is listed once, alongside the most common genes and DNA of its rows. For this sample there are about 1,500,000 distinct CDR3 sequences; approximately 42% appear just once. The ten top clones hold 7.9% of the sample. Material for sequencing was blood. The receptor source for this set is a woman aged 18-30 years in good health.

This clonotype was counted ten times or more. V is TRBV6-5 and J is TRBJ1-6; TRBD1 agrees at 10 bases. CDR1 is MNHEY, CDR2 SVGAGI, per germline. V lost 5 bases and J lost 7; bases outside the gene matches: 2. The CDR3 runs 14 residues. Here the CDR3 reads CASSRDRGNSPLHF. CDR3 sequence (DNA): TGTGCCAGCAGTCGGGACAGGGGAAATTCACCCCTCCACTTT.

The CDR3 spells CAPVGVGTQYF. DNA of the CDR3: TGTGCCCCCGTTGGGGTGGGTACGCAGTATTTT. J is TRBJ2-3 and V is TRBV6-8; no reliable D call. CDR1 is MNHGY, CDR2 SAAAGT, per germline. V was trimmed by 11 bases and J by 8 bases, leaving 14 bases between them. This CDR3 comprises 11 residues.

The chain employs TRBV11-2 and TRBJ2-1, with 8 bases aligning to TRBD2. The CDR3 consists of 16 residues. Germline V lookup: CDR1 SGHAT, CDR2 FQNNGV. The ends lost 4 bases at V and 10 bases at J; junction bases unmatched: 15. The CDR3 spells CASSSVGGGPTYEQFF. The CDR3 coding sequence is TGTGCCAGCAGCTCGGTCGGGGGGGGACCAACCTACGAGCAGTTCTTC.

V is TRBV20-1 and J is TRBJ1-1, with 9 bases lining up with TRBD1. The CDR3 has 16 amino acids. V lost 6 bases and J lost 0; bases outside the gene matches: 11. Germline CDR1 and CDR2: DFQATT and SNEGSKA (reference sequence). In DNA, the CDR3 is TGCAGTGCAAGTGGGACAGGGAAGGATATGAACACTGAAGCTTTCTTT. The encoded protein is CSASGTGKDMNTEAFF.

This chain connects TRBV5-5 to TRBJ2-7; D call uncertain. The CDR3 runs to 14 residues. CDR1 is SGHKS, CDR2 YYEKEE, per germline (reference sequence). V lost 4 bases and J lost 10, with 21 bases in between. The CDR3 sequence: CASSLRLVQEAQYF. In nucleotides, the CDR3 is TGTGCCAGCAGCCTGCGACTGGTTCAAGAGGCCCAGTACTTC.